This T cell receptor (beta chain) was retrieved from a study of shared clonotypes between healthy human individuals. This clone occurred once. Investigators divided CD4+ cells into CD45RA+ naive and CD45RA-negative memory subsets. Germline V CDR1 and CDR2: LNHDA, SQIVND (reference sequence). V was trimmed by 3 bases and J by 5 bases, leaving 16 bases between them. This CDR3 has 15 amino acids. Sequencing was performed with immunoSEQ multiplex PCR; in TCRdb, only in-frame clones are kept and a portion is missing. The sample has about 2.4 million clones, 93% seen once. The source of this sequence is a young man in good health. Some clones in this sample may be carry-over from other donors' samples. The specimen was naive CD4+ T cells from PBMCs. Subset of the sample: CD45RA+ positively selected. J is TRBJ2-5 and V is TRBV19; TRBD2 is a possible D gene (5 bases). The CDR3 region is CASSMTDRRRETQYF. CDR3 coding DNA: TGTGCCAGTAGTATGACCGACCGGAGGAGGGAGACCCAGTACTTC.